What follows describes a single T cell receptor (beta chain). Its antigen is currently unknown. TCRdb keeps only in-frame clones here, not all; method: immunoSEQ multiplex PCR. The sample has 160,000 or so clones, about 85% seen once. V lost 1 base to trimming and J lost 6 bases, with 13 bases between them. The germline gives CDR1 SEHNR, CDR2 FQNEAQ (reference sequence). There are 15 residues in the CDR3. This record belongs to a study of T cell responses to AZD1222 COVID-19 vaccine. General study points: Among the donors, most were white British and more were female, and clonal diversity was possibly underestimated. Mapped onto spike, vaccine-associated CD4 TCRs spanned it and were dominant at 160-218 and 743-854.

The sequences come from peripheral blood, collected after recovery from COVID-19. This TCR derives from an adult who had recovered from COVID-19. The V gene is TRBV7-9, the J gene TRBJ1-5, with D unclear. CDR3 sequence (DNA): TGTGCCAGCAGCTTAGGTTCCTCCGAGGGTCAGCCCCAGCATTTT. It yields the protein CASSLGSSEGQPQHF.